The T cell receptor beta chain under discussion was sequenced for a study of T cell changes during pregnancy in multiple sclerosis. CDR1 GTSNPN and CDR2 SVGIG come from the germline V gene (reference sequence). Unmatched junction bases numbered 8, after V lost 0 bases and J lost 4 bases. This CDR3 is built from 16 residues. Profiling relied on immunoSEQ multiplex PCR, and the TCRdb table lists in-frame clones only, not all of them. The repertoire holds roughly 110,000 clones, with approximately 90% as singletons. The sequencing here drew on peripheral blood, taken in the third trimester of pregnancy. The source of this sequence is a female donor in good health, enrolled as a control in a pregnancy study. The rearrangement joins TRBV30 to TRBJ1-1; 10 nucleotides match TRBD1. The CDR3 coding sequence is TGTGCCTGGAGTGTTCAGGGACAGGGGAAGGTCACTGAAGCTTTCTTT. It encodes CAWSVQGQGKVTEAFF. Full variable domain (rest looked up from reference TRBV30 and TRBJ1-1): SQTIHQWPATLVQPVGSPLSLECTVEGTSNPNLYWYRQAAGRGLQLLFYSVGIGQISSEVPQNLSASRPQDRQFILSSKKLLLSDSGFYLCAWSVQGQGKVTEAFFGQGTRLTVV.